One and the same sample provided the 9 T cell receptor beta chains below, sequenced in a study of beta chain features in type 1 diabetes. What was sequenced were expressed TCRB transcripts, since all of the isolated RNA had been reverse transcribed. The data were produced by immunoSEQ multiplex PCR, yet TCRdb's version contains in-frame clones alone and is incomplete. This sample has roughly 350,000 clones, with approximately 9.9% found just once. Specimen: naive CD4+ T cells from blood. The receptors originated from a woman aged 30 to 39 in good health.

CDR3 region: CASSYRGSGELFF. In nucleotides, the CDR3 is TGTGCCAGCAGTTACCGAGGGTCCGGGGAGCTGTTTTTT. The rearrangement uses TRBV6-5 and TRBJ2-2, with D maybe TRBD2 (5 bases). Trimming stripped 2 bases from V and 6 bases from J, with 7 bases between. CDR1 and CDR2 (germline): MNHEY, SVGAGI. The CDR3 is 13 residues long.

The V gene is TRBV30, the J gene TRBJ1-5; TRBD1 matches 9 bases. V gave up 0 bases and J gave up 5 bases; unmatched junction bases: 5. The germline gives CDR1 GTSNPN, CDR2 SVGIG (reference sequence). The CDR3 contains 15 residues. CDR3 amino acids: CAWSVRGQGYQPQHF. CDR3 DNA sequence: TGTGCCTGGAGTGTTCGGGGACAGGGTTATCAGCCCCAGCATTTT. The variable domain in full, completed from reference TRBV30 and TRBJ1-5, reads SQTIHQWPATLVQPVGSPLSLECTVEGTSNPNLYWYRQAAGRGLQLLFYSVGIGQISSEVPQNLSASRPQDRQFILSSKKLLLSDSGFYLCAWSVRGQGYQPQHFGDGTRLSIL.

This clone turned up a few times. The rearrangement links TRBV27 to TRBJ1-2; TRBD1 might be the D (6 bases). V dropped 1 base and J dropped 8 bases, with 11 bases sitting between them. CDR3 length equals 13 residues. Germline V lookup: CDR1 MNHEY, CDR2 SMNVEV (reference sequence). CDR3 coding DNA: TGTGCCAGCAGTTTATGGCCAACAGGGGGCTACACCTTC. This codes for CASSLWPTGGYTF.

In this sample, this clone turned up a few times. J is TRBJ2-3 and V is TRBV18, with D possibly being TRBD2 (6 bases). V dropped 2 bases and J dropped 1 base, with 7 bases sitting between them. Germline loops: CDR1 KGHSH, CDR2 LQKENI. The CDR3 length is 14 residues. The CDR3 reads CASSPIAGTDTQYF. The CDR3 DNA reads TGTGCCAGCTCACCAATAGCGGGCACAGATACGCAGTATTTT. Combining the CDR3 with reference TRBV18 and TRBJ2-3 gives the whole variable domain NAGVMQNPRHLVRRRGQEARLRCSPMKGHSHVYWYRQLPEEGLKFMVYLQKENIIDESGMPKERFSAEFPKEGPSILRIQQVVRGDSAAYFCASSPIAGTDTQYFGPGTRLTVL.

The chain uses TRBV10-3 and TRBJ1-5; no firm D call. CDR1 is ENHRY and CDR2 is SYGVKD in the germline V gene. V was cut by 3 bases and J by 0 bases, with 6 bases left in between. This CDR3 is 14 amino acids long. The CDR3 is CAISDTASNQPQHF. The CDR3, as DNA: TGTGCCATCAGTGACACAGCTAGCAATCAGCCCCAGCATTTT.

A few counts support this clone. The chain combines TRBV11-1 with TRBJ2-7; possible D gene TRBD1, 6 bases. Trimming took off 5 bases at V and 6 bases at J, with 20 bases between the two ends. The CDR3 sequence is 15 residues long. In germline, CDR1 is SGHAT, CDR2 FQDESV (reference sequence). CDR3 protein: CASSISSRGEGEQYF. The DNA of the CDR3 is TGTGCCAGCAGCATAAGTTCCAGGGGAGAGGGCGAGCAGTACTTC.

The chain employs TRBV7-2 and TRBJ2-7, with 7 nucleotides matching TRBD2. CDR1 and CDR2 from the germline V gene are SGHTA and FQGNSA. J gave up 2 bases and V 8 bases, and 6 bases lay outside the gene matches. This CDR3 comprises 13 residues. DNA for the CDR3: TGTGCCAGCGGCGGGGGAGGGCCCTACGAGCAGTACTTC. Amino acids: CASGGGGPYEQYF.

Only a few counts were recorded for this clone. V gene TRBV4-3 combines with J gene TRBJ2-7; D is undetermined. This CDR3 spans 14 amino acids. Germline assignment: CDR1 LGHNA and CDR2 YSLEER. V lost 1 base to trimming and J lost 2 bases, with 9 bases between them. CDR3 sequence reads: CASSQGYTTYEQYF. The CDR3 bases are TGCGCCAGCAGCCAAGGGTACACAACCTACGAGCAGTACTTC.

This clone was recorded many times. The chain carries TRBV4-3 and TRBJ2-7; TRBD1 is a possible D gene (5 bases). Trimming cost V 0 bases and J 1 base, with 7 bases left between them. This CDR3 is built from 14 residues. Germline assignment: CDR1 LGHNA and CDR2 YSLEER. Here the CDR3 reads CASSQEYRSYEQYF. The CDR3 nucleotides read TGCGCCAGCAGCCAAGAGTACAGGTCCTACGAGCAGTACTTC.